The next 29 T cell receptor beta chains were all read from a single sample in a study of blood T cell repertoires in COVID-19. Here immunoSEQ multiplex PCR was the method, and the copy in TCRdb shows in-frame clones only, minus some. The sample holds under 200,000 clones, 79% seen once. The sample comprised PBMCs or T cells enriched from blood (not recorded which). These receptor sequences come from a woman in her seventies in a cohort exposed to, infected with or recovered from COVID-19 (not recorded which).

The chain links TRBV18 to TRBJ2-3; D perhaps matches TRBD1 (6 bases). There are 15 residues in the CDR3. The germline gives CDR1 KGHSH, CDR2 LQKENI. With 3 bases removed from V and 1 base from J, the gap between germline ends came to 11 bases. CDR3 sequence: CASSPAGAGTDTQYF. CDR3 DNA: TGTGCCAGCTCACCGGCAGGGGCTGGCACAGATACGCAGTATTTT.

The chain couples TRBV7-3 to TRBJ2-1; TRBD2 matches at 7 bases. V gave up 5 bases and J gave up 0 bases; unmatched junction bases: 4. The CDR3 has 15 amino acids. Germline loops: CDR1 SGHTA, CDR2 FQGTGA. CDR3 loop: CASSPTSVSYNEQFF. CDR3 sequence (DNA): TGTGCCAGCAGCCCAACTAGCGTCTCCTACAATGAGCAGTTCTTC.

V gene TRBV11-2 combines with J gene TRBJ2-7; D gene unclear. CDR3 length equals 13 residues. The germline V and J ends were trimmed by 0 bases and 6 bases, with 9 bases remaining between them. Germline lookup yields CDR1 SGHAT and CDR2 FQNNGV. The CDR3 loop reads CASSLEYSREQYF. CDR3 DNA sequence: TGTGCCAGCAGCTTAGAGTACTCCCGCGAGCAGTACTTC.

The rearrangement joins TRBV27 to TRBJ2-3; TRBD2 matches at 10 bases. Germline V gene sequence: CDR1 MNHEY, CDR2 SMNVEV (reference sequence). V was clipped by 0 bases and J by 2 bases; unmatched bases: 5. This CDR3 has 17 amino acids. CDR3 sequence reads: CASSLSILAGNTDTQYF. The CDR3 nucleotides are TGTGCCAGCAGTTTATCGATACTAGCGGGAAACACAGATACGCAGTATTTT.

V is TRBV3-1 (or the pseudogene TRBV3-2) and J is TRBJ1-1; D gene uncertain. Germline loops: CDR1 LGHDT, CDR2 YNNKEL (reference sequence). CDR3 length equals 15 residues. V was cut by 4 bases and J by 1 base, with 13 bases left in between. CDR3 residues: CASSPLAGTNTEAFF. The CDR3, as DNA: TGTGCCAGCAGCCCCCTGGCAGGAACGAACACTGAAGCTTTCTTT.

CDR3 sequence: CASSPAGTGGTDTQYF. The CDR3 DNA follows: TGTGCCAGCAGTCCCGCCGGGACAGGGGGTACAGATACGCAGTATTTT. The chain is built from TRBV28 and TRBJ2-3; 11 positions agree with TRBD1. CDR3 length: 16 amino acids. Germline V gene data show CDR1 as MDHEN and CDR2 as SYDVKM. The J segment lost 3 bases and the V segment lost 5 bases, leaving 7 bases of the junction unmatched.

V gene TRBV6-2 or TRBV6-3 combines with J gene TRBJ2-5; 10 bases map to TRBD2. Germline trimming cut 2 bases from V and 4 bases from J; bases unmatched to any gene: 13. This CDR3 has 18 residues. Germline V gives CDR1 MNHEY, CDR2 SVGEGT. Here the CDR3 reads CASSYGLAGAPWRETQYF. The DNA of the CDR3 is TGTGCCAGCAGTTACGGCCTAGCGGGAGCCCCTTGGCGAGAGACCCAGTACTTC.

Only a few counts were recorded for this clone. The chain is built from TRBV13 and TRBJ2-2; D remains unclear. The CDR3 spans 15 residues. Trimming took off 5 bases at V and 4 bases at J, with 14 bases between the two ends. Germline CDR1 is PRHDT and CDR2 is FYEKMQ (reference sequence). The CDR3 sequence: CASSPWAGGTGELFF. In DNA, the CDR3 is TGTGCCAGCAGCCCCTGGGCAGGTGGCACCGGGGAGCTGTTTTTT.

This clone was counted between two and nine times. The identical CDR3 is also encoded by other nucleotide sequences in the sample. The V and J genes are TRBV27 and TRBJ2-1, with 16 bases matching TRBD2. J gave up 8 bases and V 6 bases, and 4 bases lay outside the gene matches. Looked up from germline, CDR1 is MNHEY and CDR2 is SMNVEV (reference sequence). This CDR3 comprises 15 residues. The CDR3 loop is CASRSGTSGRDEQFF. The CDR3 bases are TGTGCCAGCAGATCCGGGACTAGCGGGAGGGATGAGCAGTTCTTC.

This clone came up once. The rearrangement joins TRBV19 to TRBJ1-2; D is perhaps TRBD1 (6 bases). Germline V gene data show CDR1 as LNHDA and CDR2 as SQIVND (reference sequence). The CDR3 loop spans 14 amino acids. The ends were cut back, 2 bases at V and 8 bases at J, with 15 bases in the middle. CDR3 nucleotide sequence: TGTGCCAGTAGTATACAAACAGGGTATGGGGGCTACACCTTC. Its protein is CASSIQTGYGGYTF.

The V call is TRBV10-3, the J call TRBJ1-3; no reliable D call. V gave up 10 bases and J gave up 4 bases, with 20 bases separating them. Germline values: CDR1 ENHRY, CDR2 SYGVKD. This CDR3 has 15 residues. The CDR3 DNA sequence: TGTGCCAGCGGGCCGGGCGTTTCGAGAGGAAACACCATATATTTT. Translating it yields CASGPGVSRGNTIYF.

CDR3 region: CASSQEAGPNTGELFF. CDR3 DNA: TGCGCCAGCAGCCAAGAGGCAGGGCCGAACACCGGGGAGCTGTTTTTT. V usage is TRBV4-1 and J usage is TRBJ2-2; possibly TRBD1 for D (5 bases). Trimming took 0 bases from V and 0 from J, leaving 8 bases between them. This CDR3 comprises 16 residues. The germline gives CDR1 MGHRA, CDR2 YSYEKL.

The sample holds one count of this clone. The chain couples TRBV12-3 or TRBV12-4 to TRBJ1-2; maybe TRBD1 (6 bases). The V gene lost 3 bases and the J gene lost 8 bases, with 13 bases spanning the gap. The CDR3 contains 13 residues. CDR3 sequence reads: CASSLGGAVGYTF. CDR3 coding DNA: TGTGCCAGCAGTTTGGGGGGGGCGGTAGGCTACACCTTC.

The chain combines TRBV9 with TRBJ2-3; D may be TRBD2 (6 bases). Deletions cut 4 bases from V and 3 bases from J, with 9 bases between. The CDR3 has 13 amino acids. Germline V CDR1 and CDR2: SGDLS, YYNGEE. CDR3 sequence (DNA): TGTGCCAGCAGCTACGGGAGTACAGATACGCAGTATTTT. Translated, it gives CASSYGSTDTQYF.

The J gene is TRBJ2-7, the V gene TRBV28, with D tentatively TRBD2 (5 bases). Trimming cost V 6 bases and J 0 bases, with 18 bases left between them. Germline V gene lookup returns CDR1 MDHEN and CDR2 SYDVKM. This CDR3 has 16 residues. CDR3 coding DNA: TGTGCCAGCAGCCCCTGGGCAGCGGTAGCCTCCTACGAGCAGTACTTC. It specifies CASSPWAAVASYEQYF.

The chain recombines TRBV25-1 with TRBJ1-4; D uncertain. The CDR3 has 13 residues. Germline CDR1 reads MGHDK; CDR2 reads SYGVNS. V shed 3 bases and J shed 6 bases, with 8 bases lying between them. This CDR3 is CASSDVRDEKLFF. CDR3 coding DNA: TGTGCCAGCAGTGACGTGAGGGATGAAAAACTGTTTTTT.

This clone showed up just a few times. V gene TRBV27 combines with J gene TRBJ2-3; 10 bases align to TRBD2. CDR3 length: 16 residues. Trimming took 6 bases from V and 0 from J; bases not matched to a gene: 6. CDR1 is MNHEY, CDR2 SMNVEV, per germline (reference sequence). The CDR3 loop reads CASRRRTSGSTDTQYF. The CDR3 DNA reads TGTGCCAGCAGGCGAAGGACTAGCGGAAGCACAGATACGCAGTATTTT.

J is TRBJ2-2 and V is TRBV5-1; unclear D gene. The CDR3 totals 12 residues. Trimming pared 4 bases from V and 7 bases from J, leaving 8 bases between. Germline lookup yields CDR1 SGHRS and CDR2 YFSETQ. CDR3 loop: CASSPRGGELFF. The DNA of the CDR3 is TGCGCCAGCAGCCCAAGAGGCGGGGAGCTGTTTTTT.

V is TRBV7-2 and J is TRBJ1-1, with D possibly being TRBD1 (6 bases). This CDR3 spans 14 amino acids. V lost 3 bases and J lost 0, with 8 bases in between. Germline V lookup: CDR1 SGHTA, CDR2 FQGNSA. The CDR3 reads CASSFSGVNTEAFF. CDR3 sequence (DNA): TGTGCCAGCAGCTTCTCAGGGGTGAACACTGAAGCTTTCTTT.

The chain links TRBV28 to TRBJ2-5; 9 bases line up with TRBD1. CDR3 length equals 16 residues. V shed 0 bases and J 1 base; nucleotides not matched to a gene: 3. Germline V gene data show CDR1 as MDHEN and CDR2 as SYDVKM. This CDR3 is CASSLWDRGLQETQYF. The CDR3 coding sequence is TGTGCCAGCAGTTTATGGGACAGGGGTCTCCAAGAGACCCAGTACTTC.

The rearrangement links TRBV18 to TRBJ2-1; D perhaps matches TRBD1 (5 bases). Trimming removed 2 bases from V and 2 bases from J, with 13 bases in between. The germline V gene encodes CDR1 KGHSH and CDR2 LQKENI. The CDR3 has 16 amino acids. This CDR3 reads CASSPGARSTYNEQFF. CDR3 in DNA: TGTGCCAGCTCACCAGGGGCGCGCTCAACCTACAATGAGCAGTTCTTC.

This rearrangement joins TRBV6-1 to TRBJ2-6; the D is unclear. The V and J ends lost 2 bases and 1 base respectively, with 12 bases between them. The CDR3 totals 17 residues. In germline, CDR1 is MNHNS, CDR2 SASEGT. For the CDR3, the DNA is TGTGCCAGCAGTGAATATAGCAGCCAGTCTGGGGCCAACGTCCTGACTTTC. Its protein is CASSEYSSQSGANVLTF.

This chain joins TRBV10-3 and TRBJ2-5; TRBD1 matches at 9 bases. The CDR3 covers 12 residues. After removal of 9 bases from V and 4 bases from J, the junction contained 3 bases not matched to a gene. Germline-derived CDR1 and CDR2 are ENHRY and SYGVKD. DNA for the CDR3: TGTGCCATAGGGACAGGGAGAGAGACCCAGTACTTC. Protein: CAIGTGRETQYF.

The chain carries TRBV28 and TRBJ1-3; 9 bases agree with TRBD1. CDR1 and CDR2 (germline): MDHEN, SYDVKM. The V and J ends lost 8 bases and 0 bases, in that order; junction bases with no gene match: 5. The CDR3 loop spans 15 amino acids. CDR3: CASRTGDYSGNTIYF. The CDR3 nucleotides read TGTGCCAGCCGGACAGGGGATTACTCTGGAAACACCATATATTTT.

Only one count was recorded for this clone. The rearrangement uses TRBV28 and TRBJ2-4; 11 positions match TRBD1. There are 15 residues in the CDR3. V shed 2 bases and J 6 bases; nucleotides not matched to a gene: 3. Germline CDR1 is MDHEN and CDR2 is SYDVKM. The CDR3, as DNA: TGTGCCAGCAGTTTACCGGGACAGGGGGGAAACATTCAGTACTTC. Translating it yields CASSLPGQGGNIQYF.

V and J are TRBV7-9 and TRBJ1-3; D is undetermined. The CDR3 has 16 amino acids. V was cut by 3 bases and J by 0 bases, with 12 bases left in between. Germline CDR1 SEHNR, CDR2 FQNEAQ (reference sequence). CDR3 in amino acids: CASSFPPGSSGNTIYF. Written as DNA, the CDR3 is TGTGCCAGCAGCTTCCCCCCCGGGAGCTCTGGAAACACCATATATTTT.

This clone appeared once. The chain is built from TRBV5-6 and TRBJ2-3, with 13 bases that match TRBD2. Germline CDR1 SGHDT, CDR2 YYEEEE. The CDR3 has 17 amino acids. V lost 4 bases and J lost 3; bases outside the gene matches: 8. The DNA of the CDR3 is TGTGCCAGCAGCAGGAGGACTAGCGGGAGTAGAACAGATACGCAGTATTTT. Protein product: CASSRRTSGSRTDTQYF.

CDR3 coding DNA: TGCGCCAGCAGCTTGGCCGGCCTAGCGGGAGGCACAGATACGCAGTATTTT. It codes for CASSLAGLAGGTDTQYF. The J gene is TRBJ2-3, the V gene TRBV5-1, with 10 bases identical to TRBD2. Germline V lookup: CDR1 SGHRS, CDR2 YFSETQ. Trimming at V came to 0 bases and at J to 1 base, leaving 5 bases not matched to a gene. The CDR3 length is 17 residues.

The CDR3 region is CASSWGSGGTNEKLFF. Here the CDR3 DNA reads TGTGCCAGCAGTTGGGGCTCAGGGGGAACTAATGAAAAACTGTTTTTT. This chain uses TRBV28 with TRBJ1-4; 7 positions agree with TRBD1. Germline-derived CDR1 and CDR2 are MDHEN and SYDVKM. The CDR3 covers 16 residues. The V gene end was trimmed by 4 bases and the J gene end by 1 base; junction bases not matched to a gene: 6.